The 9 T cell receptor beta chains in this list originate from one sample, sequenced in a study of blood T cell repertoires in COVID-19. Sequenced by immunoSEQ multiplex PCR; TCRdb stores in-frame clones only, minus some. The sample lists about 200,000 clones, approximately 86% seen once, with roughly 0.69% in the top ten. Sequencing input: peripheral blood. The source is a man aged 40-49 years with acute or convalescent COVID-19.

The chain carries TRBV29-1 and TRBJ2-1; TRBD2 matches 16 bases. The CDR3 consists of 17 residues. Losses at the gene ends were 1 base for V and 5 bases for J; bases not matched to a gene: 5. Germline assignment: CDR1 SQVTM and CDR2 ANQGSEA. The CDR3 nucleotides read TGCAGCGTTGAAGGCTCCGGGACTAGCGGGAGGGACAATGAGCAGTTCTTC. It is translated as CSVEGSGTSGRDNEQFF.

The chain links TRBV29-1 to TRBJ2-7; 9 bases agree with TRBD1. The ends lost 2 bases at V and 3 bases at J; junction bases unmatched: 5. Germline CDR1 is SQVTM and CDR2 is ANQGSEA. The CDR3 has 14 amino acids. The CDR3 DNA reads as TGCAGCGTTGAACCAGGGACAGGGAACTACGAGCAGTACTTC. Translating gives CSVEPGTGNYEQYF.

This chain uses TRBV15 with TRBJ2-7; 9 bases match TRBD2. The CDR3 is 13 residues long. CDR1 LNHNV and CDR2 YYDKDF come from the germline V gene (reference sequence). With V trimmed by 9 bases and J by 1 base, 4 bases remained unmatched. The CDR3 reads CATRREGSYEQYF. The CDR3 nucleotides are TGTGCCACGCGGCGGGAGGGATCCTACGAGCAGTACTTC.

CDR3 amino acids: CASSPPTGPNTEAFF. The CDR3 bases are TGTGCCAGCAGTCCCCCTACAGGGCCGAACACTGAAGCTTTCTTT. This rearrangement joins TRBV28 to TRBJ1-1, with D tentatively TRBD1 (6 bases). From germline, CDR1 is MDHEN and CDR2 SYDVKM. Trimming removed 5 bases at V and 1 base at J, with 14 bases between. The CDR3 runs 15 residues.

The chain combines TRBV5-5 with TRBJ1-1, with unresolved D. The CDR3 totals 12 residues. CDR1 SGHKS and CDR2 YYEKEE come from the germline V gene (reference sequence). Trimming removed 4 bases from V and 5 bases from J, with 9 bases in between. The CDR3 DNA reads TGTGCCAGCAGCGGCGGCGCAACTGAAGCTTTCTTT. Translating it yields CASSGGATEAFF.

This CDR3 is CASSLAAGANYGYTF. CDR3 nucleotides: TGTGCCAGCAGCTTAGCTGCAGGGGCCAACTATGGCTACACCTTC. This chain connects TRBV7-2 to TRBJ1-2; weak D call: TRBD1 (6 bases). The CDR3 is made up of 15 amino acids. The germline gives CDR1 SGHTA, CDR2 FQGNSA. The V end was cut by 0 bases, the J end by 2 bases, with 10 bases between. Supplemented by reference TRBV7-2 and TRBJ1-2, the full variable domain reads GAGVSQSPSNKVTEKGKDVELRCDPISGHTALYWYRQSLGQGLEFLIYFQGNSAPDKSGLPSDRFSAERTGGSVSTLTIQRTQQEDSAVYLCASSLAAGANYGYTFGSGTRLTVV.

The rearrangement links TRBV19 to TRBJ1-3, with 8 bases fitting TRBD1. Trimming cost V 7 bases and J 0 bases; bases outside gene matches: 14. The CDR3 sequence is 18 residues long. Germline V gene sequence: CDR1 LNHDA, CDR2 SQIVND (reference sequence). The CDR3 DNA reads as TGTGCCAGTACCTCTCTTACAGGGGGACTCAGCTCTGGAAACACCATATATTTT. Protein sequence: CASTSLTGGLSSGNTIYF. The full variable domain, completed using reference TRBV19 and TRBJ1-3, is DGGITQSPKYLFRKEGQNVTLSCEQNLNHDAMYWYRQDPGQGLRLIYYSQIVNDFQKGDIAEGYSVSREKKESFPLTVTSAQKNPTAFYLCASTSLTGGLSSGNTIYFGEGSWLTVV.

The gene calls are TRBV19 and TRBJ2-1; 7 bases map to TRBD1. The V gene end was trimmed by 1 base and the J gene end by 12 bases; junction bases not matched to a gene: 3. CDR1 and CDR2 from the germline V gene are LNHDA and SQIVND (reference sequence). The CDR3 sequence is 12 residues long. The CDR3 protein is CASSIAGTAQFF. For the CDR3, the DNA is TGTGCCAGTAGTATAGCGGGGACAGCGCAGTTCTTC.

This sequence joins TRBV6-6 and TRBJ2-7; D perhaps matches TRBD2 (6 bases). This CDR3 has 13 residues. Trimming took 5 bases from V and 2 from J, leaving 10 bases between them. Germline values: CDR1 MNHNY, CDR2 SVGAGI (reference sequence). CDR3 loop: CASSPGGTYEQYF. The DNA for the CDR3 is TGTGCCAGCAGTCCCGGGGGTACCTACGAGCAGTACTTC.